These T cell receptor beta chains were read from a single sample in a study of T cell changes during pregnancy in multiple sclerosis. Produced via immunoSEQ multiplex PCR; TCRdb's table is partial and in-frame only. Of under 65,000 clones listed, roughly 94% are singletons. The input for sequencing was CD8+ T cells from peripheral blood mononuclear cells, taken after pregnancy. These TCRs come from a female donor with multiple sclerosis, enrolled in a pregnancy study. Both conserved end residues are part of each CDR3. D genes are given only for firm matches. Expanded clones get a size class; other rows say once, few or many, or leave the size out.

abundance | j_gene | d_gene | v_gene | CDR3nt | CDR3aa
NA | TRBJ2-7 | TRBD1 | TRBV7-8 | TGTGCCAGCAGCTCCCAAGGACAGGGGTACGGGTCCTACGAGCAGTACTTC | CASSSQGQGYGSYEQYF
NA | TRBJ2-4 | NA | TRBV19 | TGTGCCAGTAGTCGAGCCAGCGCGGACATTCAGTACTTC | CASSRASADIQYF
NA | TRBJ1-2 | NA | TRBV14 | TGTGCCAGCAGCCGCACCGCGGCGCTCTATTATGGCTACACCTTC | CASSRTAALYYGYTF
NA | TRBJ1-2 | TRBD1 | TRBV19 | TGTGCCAGTAGCCGGACAGGGGGCTATGGCTACACCTTC | CASSRTGGYGYTF
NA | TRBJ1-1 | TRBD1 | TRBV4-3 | TGCGCCAGCAGCGCACACAGGGGAGGCACTGAAGCTTTCTTT | CASSAHRGGTEAFF
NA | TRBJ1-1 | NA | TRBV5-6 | TGTGCCAGCAGCGGGGTAGGGAGCCCAACTGAAGCTTTCTTT | CASSGVGSPTEAFF
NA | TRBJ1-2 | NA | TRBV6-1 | TGTGCCAGCAGTGAAGAGGACACCGAGTCAGGGGTTTCCTTC | CASSEEDTESGVSF
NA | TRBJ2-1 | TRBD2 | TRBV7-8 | TGTGCCAGCAGCTTAGCGGGCGGGGGGTACTACAATGAGCAGTTCTTC | CASSLAGGGYYNEQFF
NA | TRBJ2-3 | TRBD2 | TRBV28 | TGTGCCAGCACTCTGAGACTAGCGGGAGAAGATACGCAGTATTTT | CASTLRLAGEDTQYF
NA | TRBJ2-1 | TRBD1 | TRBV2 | TGTGCCAGCAGGGGGACAGCATCTTACAATGAGCAGTTCTTC | CASRGTASYNEQFF
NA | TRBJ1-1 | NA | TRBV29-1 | TGCAGCGTTGGAGGCGACACTGAAGCTTTCTTT | CSVGGDTEAFF
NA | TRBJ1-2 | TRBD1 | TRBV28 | TGTGCCAGCAGTTTATTGCGGACAGGGGGTGGCTACACCTTC | CASSLLRTGGGYTF
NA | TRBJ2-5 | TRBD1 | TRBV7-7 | TGTGCCAGCAGCCGTAGGGGGCCCGGGCAAGAGACCCAGTACTTC | CASSRRGPGQETQYF
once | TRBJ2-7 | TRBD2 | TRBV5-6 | TGTGCCAGCAGCGCACTAGCGGGAGACTACGAGCAGTACTTC | CASSALAGDYEQYF
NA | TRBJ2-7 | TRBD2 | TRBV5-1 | TGCGCCAGCAGCTTCAGCGGGAGCTACGAGCAGTACTTC | CASSFSGSYEQYF
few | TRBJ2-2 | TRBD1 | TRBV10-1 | TGCGCCAGCAGCCTCTACAGGGGAGAATCCGGGGAGCTGTTTTTT | CASSLYRGESGELFF
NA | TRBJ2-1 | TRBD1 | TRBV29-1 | TGCAGCGTTGAGACGGACAGGGGGCCTGAGCAGTTCTTC | CSVETDRGPEQFF
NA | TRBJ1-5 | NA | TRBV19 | TGTGCCAGTAGTATAGATGATTACACGGGGGGCAATCAGCCCCAGCATTTT | CASSIDDYTGGNQPQHF